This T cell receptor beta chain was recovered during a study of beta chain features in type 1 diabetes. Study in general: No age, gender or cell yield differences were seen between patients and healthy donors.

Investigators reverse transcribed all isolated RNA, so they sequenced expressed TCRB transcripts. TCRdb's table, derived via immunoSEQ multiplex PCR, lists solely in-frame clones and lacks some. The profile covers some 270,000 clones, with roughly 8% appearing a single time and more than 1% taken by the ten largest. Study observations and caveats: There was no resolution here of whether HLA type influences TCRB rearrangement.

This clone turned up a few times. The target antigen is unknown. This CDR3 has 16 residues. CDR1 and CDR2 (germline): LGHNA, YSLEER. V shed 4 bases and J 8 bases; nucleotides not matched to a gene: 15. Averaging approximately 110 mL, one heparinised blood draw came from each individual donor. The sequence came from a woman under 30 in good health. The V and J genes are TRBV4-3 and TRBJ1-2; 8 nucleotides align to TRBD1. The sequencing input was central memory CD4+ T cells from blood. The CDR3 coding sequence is TGCGCCAGCAGCCGAAAGGGGAGACAGGGGATGTTCGGCTACACCTTC. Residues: CASSRKGRQGMFGYTF.